This T cell receptor (beta chain) was captured by sequencing in a study of control samples from healthy donors and cancer patients (TCRdb year 2020). As encoded in the germline V gene, CDR1 is SGHRS while CDR2 is YFSETQ. V loses 0 bases of germline sequence and J loses 2 bases, and the interval between the two ends is 6 bases. Measured from the cysteine to the phenylalanine, the CDR3 is 13 residues long. Of the read, only the CDR3 DNA is kept; its 39 bases are in frame from base 1. Library prep was done by the immunoSEQ multiplex PCR assay. TCRdb re-hosts the immuneACCESS table, in-frame sequences only. Its copies lack some clones; in the studies checked, an unresolved V gene accounts for under half of them, and the cause for the rest is not known. Present in this sample are about 130,000 clones, 75% to 95% of which were seen just once. The ten largest clones take up about 2.7% of the sample. For this clone: No antigen is known for it. No quality values exist for individual bases; no much larger clone is one base distant.

The sequence came from a man in his forties in good health. The rearranged segments are TRBV5-1 and TRBJ2-7, with the D gene too uncertain to name. Sequences were obtained from blood. The CDR3: CASSLAHTYEQYF. Here is the DNA: TGCGCCAGCAGCTTGGCCCATACCTACGAGCAGTACTTC.